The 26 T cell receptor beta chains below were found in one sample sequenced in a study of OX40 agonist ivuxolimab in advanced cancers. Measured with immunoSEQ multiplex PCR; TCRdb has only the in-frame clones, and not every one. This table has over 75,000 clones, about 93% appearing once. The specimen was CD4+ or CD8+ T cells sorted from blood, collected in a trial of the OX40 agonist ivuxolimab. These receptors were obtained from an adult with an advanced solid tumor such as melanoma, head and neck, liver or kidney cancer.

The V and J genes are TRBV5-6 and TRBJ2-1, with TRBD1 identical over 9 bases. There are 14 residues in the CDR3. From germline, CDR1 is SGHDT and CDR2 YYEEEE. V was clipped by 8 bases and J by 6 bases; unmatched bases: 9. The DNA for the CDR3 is TGTGCCAGTAGTGGACAGGGGTTAACCAATGAGCAGTTCTTC. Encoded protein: CASSGQGLTNEQFF.

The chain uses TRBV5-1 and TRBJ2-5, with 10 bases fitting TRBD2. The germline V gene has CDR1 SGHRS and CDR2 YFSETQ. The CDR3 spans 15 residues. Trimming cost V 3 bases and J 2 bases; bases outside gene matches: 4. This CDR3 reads CASSWGTSEQETQYF. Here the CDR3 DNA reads TGCGCCAGCAGCTGGGGGACTAGCGAACAAGAGACCCAGTACTTC.

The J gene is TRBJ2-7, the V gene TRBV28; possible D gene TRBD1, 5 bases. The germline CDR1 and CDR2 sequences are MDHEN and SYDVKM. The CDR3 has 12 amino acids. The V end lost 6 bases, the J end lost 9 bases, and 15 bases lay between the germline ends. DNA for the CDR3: TGTGCCAGCAGGACTGCAGGGTATGGGCAGTACTTC. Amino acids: CASRTAGYGQYF.

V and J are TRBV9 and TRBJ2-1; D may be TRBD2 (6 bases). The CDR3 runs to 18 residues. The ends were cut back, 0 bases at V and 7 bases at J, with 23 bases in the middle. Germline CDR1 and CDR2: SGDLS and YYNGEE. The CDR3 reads CASSVAGGAGTRGNEQFF. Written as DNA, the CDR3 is TGTGCCAGCAGCGTAGCGGGCGGGGCGGGTACGAGAGGAAATGAGCAGTTCTTC.

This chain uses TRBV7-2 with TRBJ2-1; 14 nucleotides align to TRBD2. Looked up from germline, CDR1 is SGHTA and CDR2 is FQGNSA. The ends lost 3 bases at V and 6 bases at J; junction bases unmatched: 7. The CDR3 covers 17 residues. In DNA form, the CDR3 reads TGTGCCAGCAGCTTCCAGACTAGCGGGAGGGCCCGCAATGAGCAGTTCTTC. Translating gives CASSFQTSGRARNEQFF.

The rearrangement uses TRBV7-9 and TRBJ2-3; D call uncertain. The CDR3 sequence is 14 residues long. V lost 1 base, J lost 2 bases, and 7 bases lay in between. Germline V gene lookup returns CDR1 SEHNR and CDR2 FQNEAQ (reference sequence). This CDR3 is CASSLGVATDTQYF. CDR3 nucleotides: TGTGCCAGCAGCTTAGGGGTCGCCACAGATACGCAGTATTTT.

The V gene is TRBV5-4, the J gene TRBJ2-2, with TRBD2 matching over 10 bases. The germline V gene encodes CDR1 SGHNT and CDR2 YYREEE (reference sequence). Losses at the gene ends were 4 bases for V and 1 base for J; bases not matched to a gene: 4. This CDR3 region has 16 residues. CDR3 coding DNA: TGTGCCAGCAGCCCTGGACTAGCGGTGAACACCGGGGAGCTGTTTTTT. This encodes CASSPGLAVNTGELFF.

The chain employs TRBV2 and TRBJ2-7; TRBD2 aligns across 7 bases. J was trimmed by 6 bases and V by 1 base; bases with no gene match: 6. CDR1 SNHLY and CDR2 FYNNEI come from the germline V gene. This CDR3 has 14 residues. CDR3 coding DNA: TGTGCCAGCAGTGAAGGGGGAGGGTTTTCCGAGCAGTACTTC. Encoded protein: CASSEGGGFSEQYF.

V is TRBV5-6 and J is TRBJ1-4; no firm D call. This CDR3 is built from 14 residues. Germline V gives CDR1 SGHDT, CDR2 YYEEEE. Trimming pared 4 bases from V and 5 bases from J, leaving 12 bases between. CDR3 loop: CASSVSPGNEKLFF. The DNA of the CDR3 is TGTGCCAGCAGCGTAAGTCCCGGGAATGAAAAACTGTTTTTT.

CDR3 in DNA: TGTGCCAGCAGTTCGTCCAGGGGCGCTAATGAAAAACTGTTTTTT. Amino acid sequence: CASSSSRGANEKLFF. This chain links TRBV27 with TRBJ1-4, with D possibly TRBD1 on 6 matching bases. V shed 4 bases and J shed 3 bases, with 12 bases lying between them. The CDR3 extends over 15 amino acids. Germline V gene data show CDR1 as MNHEY and CDR2 as SMNVEV (reference sequence).

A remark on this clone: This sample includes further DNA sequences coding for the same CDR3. The DNA of the CDR3 is TGCGCCAGCAGCTTGGACAACTCCTACGAGCAGTACTTC. This codes for CASSLDNSYEQYF. This chain links TRBV5-1 with TRBJ2-7, with no clear D. V was trimmed by 0 bases and J by 0 bases, leaving 4 bases between them. The V gene's germline CDR1 is SGHRS and CDR2 YFSETQ. The CDR3 loop spans 13 amino acids.

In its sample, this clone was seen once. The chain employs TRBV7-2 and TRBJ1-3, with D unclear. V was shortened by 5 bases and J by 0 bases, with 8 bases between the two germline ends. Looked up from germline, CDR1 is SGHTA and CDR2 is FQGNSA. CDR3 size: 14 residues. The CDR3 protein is CASSAGFSGNTIYF. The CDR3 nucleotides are TGTGCCAGCAGCGCCGGGTTCTCTGGAAACACCATATATTTT.

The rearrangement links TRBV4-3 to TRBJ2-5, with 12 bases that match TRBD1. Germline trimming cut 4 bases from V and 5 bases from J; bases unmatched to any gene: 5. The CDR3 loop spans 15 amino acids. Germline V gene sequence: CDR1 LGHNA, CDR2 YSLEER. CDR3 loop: CASSRGTGGQETQYF. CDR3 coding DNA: TGCGCCAGCAGCCGCGGGACAGGGGGCCAGGAGACCCAGTACTTC.

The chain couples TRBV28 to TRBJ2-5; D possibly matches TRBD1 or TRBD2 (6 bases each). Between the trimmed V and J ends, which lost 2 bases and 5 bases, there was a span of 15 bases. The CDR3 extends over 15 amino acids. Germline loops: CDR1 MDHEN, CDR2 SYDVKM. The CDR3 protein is CASSLGGRWGETQYF. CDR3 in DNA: TGTGCCAGCAGTTTAGGGGGGCGGTGGGGCGAGACCCAGTACTTC. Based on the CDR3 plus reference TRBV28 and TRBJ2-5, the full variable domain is DVKVTQSSRYLVKRTGEKVFLECVQDMDHENMFWYRQDPGLGLRLIYFSYDVKMKEKGDIPEGYSVSREKKERFSLILESASTNQTSMYLCASSLGGRWGETQYFGPGTRLLVL.

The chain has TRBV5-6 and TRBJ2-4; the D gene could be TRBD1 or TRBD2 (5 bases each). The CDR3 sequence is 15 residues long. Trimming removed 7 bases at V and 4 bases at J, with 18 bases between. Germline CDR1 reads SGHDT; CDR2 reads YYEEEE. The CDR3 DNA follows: TGTGCCAGCGCTCCTTCACCGAGGGGAAAAAACATTCAGTACTTC. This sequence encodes CASAPSPRGKNIQYF.

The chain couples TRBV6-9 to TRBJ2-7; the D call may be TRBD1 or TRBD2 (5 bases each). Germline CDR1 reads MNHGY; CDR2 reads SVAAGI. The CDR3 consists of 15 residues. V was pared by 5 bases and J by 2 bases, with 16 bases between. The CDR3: CASSLKGTPPYEQYF. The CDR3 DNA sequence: TGTGCCAGCAGTCTCAAAGGGACGCCCCCCTACGAGCAGTACTTC.

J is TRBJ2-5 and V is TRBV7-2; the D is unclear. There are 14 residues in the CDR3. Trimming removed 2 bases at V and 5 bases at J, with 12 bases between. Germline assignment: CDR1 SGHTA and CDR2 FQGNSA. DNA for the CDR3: TGTGCCAGCAGCTTATATATGGTATTGGAGACCCAGTACTTC. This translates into CASSLYMVLETQYF.

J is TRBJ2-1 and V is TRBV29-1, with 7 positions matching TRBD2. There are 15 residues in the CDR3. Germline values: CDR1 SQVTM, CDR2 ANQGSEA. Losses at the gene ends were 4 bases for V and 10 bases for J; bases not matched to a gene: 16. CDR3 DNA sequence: TGCAGCGTTGCGGATTTTGGCGGGAGATTGTACGAGCAGTTCTTC. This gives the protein CSVADFGGRLYEQFF.

CDR3 in DNA: TGTGCCAGCAGCGTTGGTCAGGGTAATGGCTACACCTTC. Protein: CASSVGQGNGYTF. The chain links TRBV9 to TRBJ1-2, with D perhaps TRBD1 (5 bases). From germline, CDR1 is SGDLS and CDR2 YYNGEE. CDR3 length: 13 amino acids. Trimming removed 2 bases at V and 6 bases at J, with 11 bases between. Based on the CDR3 plus reference TRBV9 and TRBJ1-2, the full variable domain is DSGVTQTPKHLITATGQRVTLRCSPRSGDLSVYWYQQSLDQGLQFLIQYYNGEERAKGNILERFSAQQFPDLHSELNLSSLELGDSALYFCASSVGQGNGYTFGSGTRLTVV.

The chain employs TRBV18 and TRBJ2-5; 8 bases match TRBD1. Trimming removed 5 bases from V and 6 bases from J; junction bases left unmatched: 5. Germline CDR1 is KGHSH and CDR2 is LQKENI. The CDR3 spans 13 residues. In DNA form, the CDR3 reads TGTGCCAGCTCAGAGGACAGGGTCCAGACCCAGTACTTC. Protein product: CASSEDRVQTQYF.

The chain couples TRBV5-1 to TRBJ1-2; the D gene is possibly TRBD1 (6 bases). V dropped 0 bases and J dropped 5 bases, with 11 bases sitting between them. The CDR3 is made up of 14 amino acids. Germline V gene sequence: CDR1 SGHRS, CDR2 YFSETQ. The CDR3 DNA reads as TGCGCCAGCAGCTTGGCCTCAGGGGTATATGGCTACACCTTC. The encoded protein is CASSLASGVYGYTF.

The CDR3 reads CASGRGGHEQYF. In DNA, the CDR3 is TGTGCCAGCGGGAGAGGGGGCCACGAGCAGTACTTC. The chain is built from TRBV6-1 and TRBJ2-7; 7 bases fit TRBD1. The J segment lost 5 bases and the V segment lost 8 bases, leaving 6 bases of the junction unmatched. CDR1 and CDR2 (germline): MNHNS, SASEGT. CDR3 length: 12 amino acids.

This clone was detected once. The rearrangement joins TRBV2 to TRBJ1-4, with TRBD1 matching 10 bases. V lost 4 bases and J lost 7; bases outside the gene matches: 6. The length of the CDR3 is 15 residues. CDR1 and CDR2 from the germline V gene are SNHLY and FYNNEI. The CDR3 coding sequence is TGTGCCAGCAGTGGAGGGGACAGGGGAGGTGAAAAACTGTTTTTT. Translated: CASSGGDRGGEKLFF.

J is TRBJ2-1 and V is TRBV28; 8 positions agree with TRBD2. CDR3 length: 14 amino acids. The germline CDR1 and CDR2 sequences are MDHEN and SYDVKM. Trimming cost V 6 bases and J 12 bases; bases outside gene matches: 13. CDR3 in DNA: TGTGCCAGCAGCCAAGGCGGGGGGCCGGGAGTGCAGTTCTTC. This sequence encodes CASSQGGGPGVQFF.

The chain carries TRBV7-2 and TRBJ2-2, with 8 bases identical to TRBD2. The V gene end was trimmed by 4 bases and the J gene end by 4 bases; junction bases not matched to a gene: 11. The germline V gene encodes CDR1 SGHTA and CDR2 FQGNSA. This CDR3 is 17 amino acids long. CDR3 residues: CASSSPWPAGVTGELFF. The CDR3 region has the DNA TGTGCCAGCAGCTCACCCTGGCCAGCGGGAGTCACCGGGGAGCTGTTTTTT.

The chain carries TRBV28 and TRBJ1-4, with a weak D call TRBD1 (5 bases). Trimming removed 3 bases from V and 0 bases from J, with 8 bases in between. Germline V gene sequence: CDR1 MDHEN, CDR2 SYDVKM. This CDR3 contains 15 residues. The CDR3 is CASSLAGPTNEKLFF. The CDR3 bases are TGTGCCAGCAGTTTGGCGGGACCAACTAATGAAAAACTGTTTTTT.